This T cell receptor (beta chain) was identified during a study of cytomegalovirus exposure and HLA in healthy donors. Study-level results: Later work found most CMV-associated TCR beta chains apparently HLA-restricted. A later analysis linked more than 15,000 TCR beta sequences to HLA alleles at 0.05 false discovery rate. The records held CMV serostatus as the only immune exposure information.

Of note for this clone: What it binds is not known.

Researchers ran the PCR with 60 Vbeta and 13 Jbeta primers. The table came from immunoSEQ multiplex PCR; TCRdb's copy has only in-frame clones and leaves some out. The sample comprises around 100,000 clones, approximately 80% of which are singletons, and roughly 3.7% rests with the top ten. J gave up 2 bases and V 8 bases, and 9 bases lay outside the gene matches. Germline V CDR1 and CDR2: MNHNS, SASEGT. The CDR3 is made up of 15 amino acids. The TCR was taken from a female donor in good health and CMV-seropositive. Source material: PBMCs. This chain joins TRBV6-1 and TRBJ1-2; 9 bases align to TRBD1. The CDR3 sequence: CASPLFGTGNYGYTF. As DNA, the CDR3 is TGTGCCAGCCCTCTATTCGGGACAGGGAACTATGGCTACACCTTC.